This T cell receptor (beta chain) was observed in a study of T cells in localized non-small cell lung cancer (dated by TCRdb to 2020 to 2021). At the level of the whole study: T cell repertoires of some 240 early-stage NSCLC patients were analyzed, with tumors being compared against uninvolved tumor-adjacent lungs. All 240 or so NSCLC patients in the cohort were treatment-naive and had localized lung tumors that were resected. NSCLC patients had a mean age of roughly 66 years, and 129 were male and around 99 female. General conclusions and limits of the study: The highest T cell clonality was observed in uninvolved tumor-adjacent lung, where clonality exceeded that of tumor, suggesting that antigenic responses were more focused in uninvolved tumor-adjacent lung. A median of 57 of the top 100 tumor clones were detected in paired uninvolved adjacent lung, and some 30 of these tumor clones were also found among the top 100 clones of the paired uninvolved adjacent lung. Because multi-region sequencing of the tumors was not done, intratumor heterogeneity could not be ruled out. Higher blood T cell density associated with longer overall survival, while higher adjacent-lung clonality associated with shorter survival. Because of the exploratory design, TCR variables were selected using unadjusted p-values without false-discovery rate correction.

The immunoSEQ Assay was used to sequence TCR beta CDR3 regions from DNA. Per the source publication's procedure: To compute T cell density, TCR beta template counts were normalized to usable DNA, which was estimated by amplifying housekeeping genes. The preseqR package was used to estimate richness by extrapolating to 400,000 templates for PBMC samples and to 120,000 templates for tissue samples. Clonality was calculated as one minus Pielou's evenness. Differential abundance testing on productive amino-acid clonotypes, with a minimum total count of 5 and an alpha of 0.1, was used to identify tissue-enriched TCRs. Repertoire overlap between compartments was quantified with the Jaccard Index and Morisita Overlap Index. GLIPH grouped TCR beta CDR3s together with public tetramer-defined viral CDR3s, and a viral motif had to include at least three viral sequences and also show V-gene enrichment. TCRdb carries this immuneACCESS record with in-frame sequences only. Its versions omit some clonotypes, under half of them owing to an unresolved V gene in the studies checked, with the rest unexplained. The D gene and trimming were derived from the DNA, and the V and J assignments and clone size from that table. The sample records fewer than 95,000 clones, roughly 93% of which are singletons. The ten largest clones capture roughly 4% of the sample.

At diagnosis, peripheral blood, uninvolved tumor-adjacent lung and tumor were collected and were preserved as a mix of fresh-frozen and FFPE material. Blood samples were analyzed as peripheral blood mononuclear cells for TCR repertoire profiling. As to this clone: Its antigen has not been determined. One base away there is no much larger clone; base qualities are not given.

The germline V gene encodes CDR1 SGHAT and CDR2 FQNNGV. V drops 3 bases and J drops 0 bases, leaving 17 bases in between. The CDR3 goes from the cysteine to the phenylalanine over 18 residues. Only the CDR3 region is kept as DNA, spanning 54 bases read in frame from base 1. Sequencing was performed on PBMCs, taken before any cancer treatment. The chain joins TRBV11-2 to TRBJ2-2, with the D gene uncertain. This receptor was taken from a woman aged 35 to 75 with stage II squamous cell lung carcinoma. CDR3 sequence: CASSLALGSVSNTGELFF. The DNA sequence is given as TGTGCCAGCAGCTTGGCCCTGGGATCTGTCTCGAACACCGGGGAGCTGTTTTTT.